These 3 T cell receptor beta chains were all obtained from the same sample, sequenced in a study of CD8 T cells in Susac syndrome (dated by TCRdb to between 2018 and 2020). Preparation of the library involved the immunoSEQ multiplex PCR assay. RNA was extracted with the RNeasy kit and roughly 0.5 to 1 ug was reverse transcribed using random hexamers. The public sequencing data were trimmed at Q25 with fastp and processed into clonotypes with MiXCR by TCRdb, which kept only in-frame beta chains. Here each entry gathers all rows of one CDR3 protein and keeps the most common genes and DNA. This sample lists 250,000 to 300,000 distinct CDR3 sequences; around 89% were detected once. The top ten hold 0.18% of the sample. Sequencing input: CD8+ T cells from PBMCs. These receptors all stem from a human donor with multiple sclerosis.

The rearrangement links TRBV6-1 to TRBJ1-2; 8 bases are shared with TRBD1. The CDR3 is 12 residues long. Per germline, CDR1 MNHNS and CDR2 SASEGT. The J segment lost 8 bases and the V segment lost 9 bases, leaving 8 bases of the junction unmatched. The CDR3 region is CASGQGVDGYTF. CDR3 bases: TGTGCCAGTGGACAGGGTGTGGACGGCTACACCTTC.

This clonotype was seen once. The chain has TRBV20-1 and TRBJ2-7; weak D call: TRBD2 (6 bases). This CDR3 has 11 residues. Looked up from germline, CDR1 is DFQATT and CDR2 is SNEGSKA (reference sequence). The germline V and J ends were trimmed by 5 bases and 5 bases, with 10 bases remaining between them. CDR3 loop: CSARRAHEQYF. Here the CDR3 DNA reads TGCAGTGCTCGGAGGGCCCACGAGCAGTACTTC.

The chain combines TRBV6-1 with TRBJ2-2; D remains ambiguous. Trimming took off 5 bases at V and 4 bases at J, with 5 bases between the two ends. The CDR3 is made up of 12 amino acids. The germline gives CDR1 MNHNS, CDR2 SASEGT. The CDR3 protein is CASSRVTGELFF. CDR3 in DNA: TGTGCCAGCAGTCGGGTCACCGGGGAGCTGTTTTTT.